The entry below gives a single T cell receptor beta chain sequence along with its context. The table came from immunoSEQ multiplex PCR; TCRdb's copy has only in-frame clones and leaves some out. The sample has over 65,000 clones; almost 98% are singletons. These data are taken from a study of technical replicates of blood from a few donors. This CDR3 is 16 amino acids long. The germline V and J ends were trimmed by 5 bases and 3 bases, with 17 bases remaining between them. CDR1 and CDR2 (germline): WSHSY, SAAADI. The chain carries TRBV10-2 and TRBJ1-5; perhaps TRBD1 as D (5 bases). The sample was T cells isolated from PBMCs. This TCR came from a human donor in good health. The CDR3 bases are TGCGCCAGCAGTATAAGGGGCGCGGGGGACAATCAGCCCCAGCATTTT. This translates into CASSIRGAGDNQPQHF.